Listed below are T cell receptor beta chains from one sample, sequenced in a study of regulatory T cells in long-lasting Graves disease. From the multiplex PCR reads, TCRdb called clonotypes with MiXCR, one entry per CDR3 protein. This sample has approximately 400,000 distinct CDR3 sequences, with 14% to 15% found just once. This same sample was also taken into another study, of T cells in Graves' hyperthyroidism and ophthalmopathy.

Sample: peripheral blood mononuclear cells (PBMCs), taken at new diagnosis, from a patient treated with antithyroid drugs. The receptors come from a young woman with Graves disease. Both conserved end residues are part of each CDR3. The order of the fields is D gene, clone size, J gene, V gene, CDR3 protein, CDR3 DNA. The D gene is left open where the match is weak. Clone size, where shown, is once, few, many, or a class for clones that have expanded.

. | many | TRBJ2-1 | TRBV27 | CASSSLWDAPDNEQFF | TGTGCCAGCAGTTCTCTTTGGGACGCCCCTGATAATGAGCAGTTCTTC
TRBD2 | . | TRBJ2-1 | TRBV27 | CASSEGLAGPFYNEQFF | TGTGCCAGCAGTGAGGGACTAGCGGGACCCTTTTACAATGAGCAGTTCTTC
. | medium-sized | TRBJ2-3 | TRBV15 | CATSQALRRGTDTQYF | TGTGCCACCTCCCAAGCCCTTCGACGGGGCACCGATACGCAGTATTTT
. | many | TRBJ1-3 | TRBV2 | CASRDQQGAGNTIYF | TGTGCCAGCAGGGATCAACAGGGTGCTGGAAACACCATATATTTT
TRBD2 | many | TRBJ2-1 | TRBV28 | CASSSRTSGSSYNEQFF | TGTGCCAGCAGTTCCCGAACTAGCGGGAGTTCCTACAATGAGCAGTTCTTC
. | many | TRBJ2-1 | TRBV10-3 | CAISEARANEQFF | TGTGCCATCAGTGAAGCCCGGGCCAATGAGCAGTTCTTC
. | many | TRBJ2-3 | TRBV6-5 | CASSYRGMGATDTQYF | TGTGCCAGCAGTTACAGGGGTATGGGGGCCACAGATACGCAGTATTTT
TRBD1 | many | TRBJ2-7 | TRBV6-1 | CASSEGGTGGSEQYF | TGTGCCAGCAGTGAAGGTGGGACAGGGGGAAGCGAGCAGTACTTC
. | many | TRBJ2-3 | TRBV18 | CASSLSRSGTDTQYF | TGTGCCAGCTCACTTAGTCGGTCGGGCACAGATACGCAGTATTTT
. | many | TRBJ1-1 | TRBV12-3/TRBV12-4 | CASSLGAGSYTEAFF | TGTGCCAGCAGTTTAGGGGCAGGGTCTTACACTGAAGCTTTCTTT
TRBD2 | . | TRBJ2-7 | TRBV19 | CASSIQAGLAGDEQYF | TGTGCCAGTAGTATACAGGCGGGCCTAGCGGGAGACGAGCAGTACTTC
. | . | TRBJ2-3 | TRBV24-1 | CATSGPPTDTQYF | TGTGCCACCAGTGGGCCACCCACAGATACGCAGTATTTT
TRBD2 | many | TRBJ2-1 | TRBV20-1 | CSARLQSGALNEQFF | TGCAGTGCTAGACTCCAGAGCGGGGCCCTCAATGAGCAGTTCTTC
TRBD2 | few | TRBJ2-4 | TRBV6-1 | CASSRGLAGDGKNIQYF | TGTGCCAGCAGCCGGGGACTAGCGGGAGACGGCAAAAACATTCAGTACTTC
. | . | TRBJ1-3 | TRBV18 | CASYPNSISGNTIYF | TGTGCCAGCTACCCTAACAGCATCTCTGGAAACACCATATATTTT
. | many | TRBJ1-5 | TRBV7-9 | CASSLGVNQPQHF | TGTGCCAGCAGCTTAGGTGTCAATCAGCCCCAGCATTTT
. | few | TRBJ1-4 | TRBV27 | CASSPRGRTGWNEKLFF | TGTGCCAGCAGTCCTCGGGGGAGGACGGGGTGGAATGAAAAACTGTTTTTT
. | . | TRBJ2-1 | TRBV4-2 | CASSQGRTVGSRVYEQFF | TGTGCCAGCAGCCAAGGGCGAACAGTGGGGAGCCGAGTGTATGAGCAGTTCTTC
. | many | TRBJ2-7 | TRBV19 | CASSMRDGVYEQYF | TGTGCCAGTAGTATGAGGGACGGGGTCTACGAGCAGTACTTC
. | many | TRBJ1-2 | TRBV19 | CASTYYPKQGTGYTF | TGTGCCAGTACCTATTACCCCAAGCAGGGTACTGGCTACACCTTC
. | many | TRBJ2-7 | TRBV24-1 | CAIQPDTTHEQYF | TGTGCCATCCAGCCAGACACCACCCACGAGCAGTACTTC
. | many | TRBJ2-7 | TRBV20-1 | CSGRGTSYEQYF | TGCAGTGGCCGCGGAACCTCCTACGAGCAGTACTTC
TRBD2 | few | TRBJ2-3 | TRBV4-1 | CASKHGASGRTDTQYF | TGCGCCAGCAAACACGGGGCTAGCGGCCGCACAGATACGCAGTATTTT
TRBD1 | many | TRBJ1-1 | TRBV27 | CASSPTGAPNTEAFF | TGTGCCAGCAGTCCAACAGGGGCCCCGAACACTGAAGCTTTCTTT
TRBD1 | many | TRBJ1-5 | TRBV10-3 | CAIRGTGEGQPQHF | TGTGCCATCAGAGGGACAGGGGAAGGACAGCCCCAGCATTTT
TRBD1 | few | TRBJ2-5 | TRBV10-3 | CAVGQGLETQYF | TGTGCCGTCGGACAGGGACTGGAGACCCAGTACTTC
. | many | TRBJ2-7 | TRBV15 | CATSVQGFDEQYF | TGTGCCACCAGCGTTCAGGGATTTGACGAGCAGTACTTC
. | few | TRBJ2-2 | TRBV6-1 | CASSELVAYTGELFF | TGTGCCAGCAGTGAATTGGTCGCGTACACCGGGGAGCTGTTTTTT
. | few | TRBJ2-5 | TRBV24-1 | CATKGDGETQYF | TGTGCCACCAAAGGGGATGGGGAGACCCAGTACTTC
TRBD2 | . | TRBJ2-3 | TRBV19 | CAIHSGKGDTQYF | TGTGCCATTCATAGCGGGAAAGGAGATACGCAGTATTTT
TRBD1 | few | TRBJ1-6 | TRBV20-1 | CSALQGGTGTIGFVSPLHF | TGCAGTGCTTTACAGGGAGGGACAGGCACGATCGGATTTGTGTCACCCCTCCACTTT
TRBD2 | many | TRBJ2-5 | TRBV20-1 | CSATGTSGRARETQYF | TGCAGTGCTACCGGGACTAGCGGGAGGGCCCGAGAGACCCAGTACTTC
. | many | TRBJ1-1 | TRBV2 | CASSESMTWVNTEAFF | TGTGCCAGCAGTGAATCAATGACATGGGTGAACACTGAAGCTTTCTTT
TRBD1 | few | TRBJ1-4 | TRBV18 | CASSPQQGASGEKLFF | TGTGCCAGCTCACCTCAACAGGGGGCTAGTGGTGAAAAACTGTTTTTT
. | many | TRBJ2-5 | TRBV5-4 | CASSLGLISEETQYF | TGTGCCAGCAGCTTGGGCCTGATTAGCGAGGAGACCCAGTACTTC
. | . | TRBJ2-3 | TRBV20-1 | CSASPVRGRVGTDTQYF | TGCAGTGCTAGTCCCGTTAGGGGACGAGTGGGCACAGATACGCAGTATTTT
. | once | TRBJ2-1 | TRBV9 | CASSGNFNEQFF | TGTGCCAGCAGCGGGAACTTCAATGAGCAGTTCTTC
. | few | TRBJ2-1 | TRBV4-1 | CASSPTGRSYNEQFF | TGCGCCAGCAGCCCCACCGGACGGAGCTACAATGAGCAGTTCTTC
. | many | TRBJ1-2 | TRBV11-2 | CASSLGGLDGYTF | TGTGCCAGCAGCTTAGGAGGGTTGGATGGCTACACCTTC
. | . | TRBJ2-1 | TRBV9 | CASSVPNERFF | TGTGCCAGCAGCGTACCCAATGAGCGGTTCTTC
TRBD2 | . | TRBJ2-1 | TRBV10-3 | CAISEVFGTPGTSGSSYNEQFF | TGTGCCATCAGTGAGGTTTTCGGGACCCCCGGGACTAGCGGAAGCTCCTACAATGAGCAGTTCTTC
. | . | TRBJ1-2 | TRBV29-1 | CSVERGGGYTF | TGCAGCGTTGAGCGGGGTGGCGGCTACACCTTC
. | . | TRBJ1-1 | TRBV12-3/TRBV12-4 | CASIPRTEAFF | TGTGCCAGCATTCCTAGGACTGAAGCTTTCTTT
. | many | TRBJ1-1 | TRBV30 | CAWAQGTEAFF | TGTGCCTGGGCGCAGGGCACTGAAGCTTTCTTT
. | many | TRBJ2-7 | TRBV14 | CASSQTEVGRAQYF | TGTGCCAGCAGCCAAACTGAGGTCGGGCGGGCCCAGTACTTC
. | . | TRBJ2-7 | TRBV30 | CAWTQGGVSYEQYF | TGTGCCTGGACCCAAGGGGGGGTCTCCTACGAGCAGTACTTC
. | few | TRBJ2-2 | TRBV6-5 | CASSYSIRGTGELFF | TGTGCCAGCAGTTACTCGATCCGGGGCACCGGGGAGCTGTTTTTT
TRBD1 | few | TRBJ2-7 | TRBV27 | CASASGTGPYEQYF | TGTGCCAGCGCCTCCGGGACAGGGCCCTACGAGCAGTACTTC
TRBD2 | few | TRBJ2-3 | TRBV30 | CAWSVPFSGRTDTQYF | TGTGCCTGGAGTGTCCCCTTTAGCGGGAGAACAGATACGCAGTATTTT
TRBD2 | many | TRBJ2-3 | TRBV7-3 | CASSSQGRTSGRVFSTDTQYF | TGTGCCAGCAGCTCGCAAGGCAGGACTAGCGGGAGGGTTTTCTCCACAGATACGCAGTATTTT